This T cell receptor beta chain was sequenced for a study of blood T cell repertoires in COVID-19. Study information: The United States, Italy and Spain provided the acute and convalescent COVID-19 samples.

The length of the CDR3 is 18 residues. Germline V lookup: CDR1 MGHRA, CDR2 YSYEKL. J was trimmed by 0 bases and V by 2 bases; bases with no gene match: 9. The method was immunoSEQ multiplex PCR; TCRdb's version includes in-frame clones alone and lacks a portion of them. The sample lists fewer than 350,000 clones, approximately 89% seen once, with less than 9.5% in the top ten. The source is a woman aged 45-60 years who had recovered from COVID-19. V gene TRBV4-1 combines with J gene TRBJ2-2; 7 nucleotides agree with TRBD2. Sequences were obtained from peripheral blood. In nucleotides, the CDR3 is TGCGCCAGCAGCCAAACAGCCGGGACTATGGCGAACACCGGGGAGCTGTTTTTT. Protein: CASSQTAGTMANTGELFF.